This TCR beta chain was recovered during a study of T cell responses to AZD1222 COVID-19 vaccine. Concerning this clone: The antigen is unknown.

The CDR3 is made up of 13 amino acids. The germline V and J ends were trimmed by 10 bases and 0 bases, with 9 bases remaining between them. Some clones are missing from TCRdb's copy, which holds only in-frame ones; the method was immunoSEQ multiplex PCR. The sample consists of 150,000 or so clones, around 86% of them appearing once. Study findings and constraints: Clonal diversity was possibly underestimated; the donors were predominantly white British and more often female. Only a handful of AZD1222 recipients were seropositive at baseline. Within unmutated variant regions lay the reported targets of nearly half of spike-specific TCRs.

Here the sequenced sample was peripheral blood, taken on day 0 of MenACWY control vaccination. The receptor comes from an adult in good health. This chain connects TRBV12-3 or TRBV12-4 to TRBJ1-4; no reliable D call. In nucleotides, the CDR3 is TGTGCCACCAAAAGTTCAACTAATGAAAAACTGTTTTTT. As protein: CATKSSTNEKLFF.